One sample yielded the 10 T cell receptor beta chains listed below, sequenced in a study of blood T cell repertoires in COVID-19 (dated by TCRdb to 2020 to 2022). The method was the immunoSEQ multiplex PCR assay. TCRdb carries this immuneACCESS record with in-frame sequences only. Its versions omit some clonotypes, under half of them owing to an unresolved V gene in the studies checked, with the rest unexplained. The sample table records some 140,000 clones; less than 90% of these occur just once. The ten most abundant clones make up approximately 1.5% of the sample. Sequenced input: peripheral blood. Every receptor here comes from a man in his 60s with acute or convalescent COVID-19.

This clone came up once. J is TRBJ1-2 and V is TRBV6-6, with D tentatively TRBD1 (5 bases). This CDR3 region has 15 residues. Germline-derived CDR1 and CDR2 are MNHNY and SVGAGI (reference sequence). V lost 5 bases and J lost 0, with 13 bases in between. CDR3 bases: TGTGCCAGCAGTACAGGCCCATTAGCTAACTATGGCTACACCTTC. This gives the protein CASSTGPLANYGYTF.

In DNA, the CDR3 is TGTGCCAGCAGTAAAAGACAGGGTTCATCCGCAACTAATGAAAAACTGTTTTTT. Protein: CASSKRQGSSATNEKLFF. The genes are TRBV7-2 and TRBJ1-4; 7 bases fit TRBD1. The germline V gene has CDR1 SGHTA and CDR2 FQGNSA. The CDR3 has 18 amino acids. With 6 bases clipped from V and 0 bases from J, the junction kept 13 bases outside the gene matches.

This clone was picked up one time. The rearrangement joins TRBV5-1 to TRBJ1-1; 7 nucleotides match TRBD1. The V gene end was trimmed by 0 bases and the J gene end by 6 bases; junction bases not matched to a gene: 5. Germline V gene data show CDR1 as SGHRS and CDR2 as YFSETQ. This CDR3 is 14 amino acids long. The CDR3 protein is CASSLGQGWPEAFF. The DNA for the CDR3 is TGCGCCAGCAGCTTGGGACAGGGATGGCCTGAAGCTTTCTTT.

This clone was recorded a few times. The chain joins TRBV21-1 to TRBJ1-4; the table names TRBD1, a call not compared with the DNA. TRBV21-1 is an annotated pseudogene. CDR3 length equals 16 residues. Here the CDR3 DNA reads TGTGCCAGCAGCGCACTTATTAGGGGGTGGCATGAAAAACTGTTTTTT. Residues: CASSALIRGWHEKLFF.

J is TRBJ1-2 and V is TRBV10-1, with D possibly matching TRBD1 (6 bases). The germline CDR1 and CDR2 sequences are WNHNN and SYGVQD (reference sequence). CDR3 length: 13 residues. Trimming took 7 bases from V and 0 from J, leaving 9 bases between them. CDR3 region: CASTTGSNYGYTF. As DNA, the CDR3 is TGCGCCAGCACCACAGGGTCTAACTATGGCTACACCTTC.

This clone occurred once. The rearrangement uses TRBV5-5 and TRBJ1-2, with 9 bases that match TRBD1. Germline CDR1 SGHKS, CDR2 YYEKEE (reference sequence). V was clipped by 2 bases and J by 4 bases; unmatched bases: 15. The CDR3 has 18 amino acids. The CDR3 DNA sequence: TGTGCCAGCAGCTTTTACCTACCGGGACAGGGCCAGCTCTATGGCTACACCTTC. Translated: CASSFYLPGQGQLYGYTF. The variable domain in full, with the rest retrieved from reference TRBV5-5 and TRBJ1-2, is DAGVTQSPTHLIKTRGQQVTLRCSPISGHKSVSWYQQVLGQGPQFIFQYYEKEERGRGNFPDRFSARQFPNYSSELNVNALLLGDSALYLCASSFYLPGQGQLYGYTFGSGTRLTVV.

The J gene is TRBJ2-3, the V gene TRBV9; the D gene is possibly TRBD1 (5 bases). Between the trimmed V and J ends, which lost 0 bases and 3 bases, there was a span of 8 bases. This CDR3 comprises 14 residues. CDR1 and CDR2 (germline): SGDLS, YYNGEE. The CDR3 DNA reads as TGTGCCAGCAGCGTAGGAACAGGTACAGATACGCAGTATTTT. Translating gives CASSVGTGTDTQYF.

The rearrangement links TRBV5-1 to TRBJ2-1; TRBD2 is a possible D gene (5 bases). This CDR3 has 14 amino acids. With 0 bases removed from V and 4 bases from J, the gap between germline ends came to 8 bases. Germline V gene sequence: CDR1 SGHRS, CDR2 YFSETQ. Here the CDR3 DNA reads TGCGCCAGCAGCTTGGAAACGGGATACAATGAGCAGTTCTTC. Encoded protein: CASSLETGYNEQFF.

This clone came up once. The rearrangement joins TRBV9 to TRBJ2-7; TRBD1 agrees at 7 bases. Losses at the gene ends were 3 bases for V and 2 bases for J; bases not matched to a gene: 5. The CDR3 runs 14 residues. Germline CDR1 and CDR2: SGDLS and YYNGEE. In nucleotides, the CDR3 is TGTGCCAGCAGCGCAATGGACAGGACCTACGAGCAGTACTTC. It translates to CASSAMDRTYEQYF.

This sequence joins TRBV27 and TRBJ1-4; tentatively, D is TRBD1 (6 bases). This CDR3 is built from 14 residues. Trimming took off 3 bases at V and 7 bases at J, with 12 bases between the two ends. Germline V gene data show CDR1 as MNHEY and CDR2 as SMNVEV (reference sequence). CDR3 DNA sequence: TGTGCCAGCAGTTTGCGGGGGCCTAGTGAAAAACTGTTTTTT. Translation: CASSLRGPSEKLFF.